The next 24 T cell receptor beta chains were all read from a single sample in a study of cytomegalovirus exposure and HLA in healthy donors. The study ran its PCR with 60 Vbeta and 13 Jbeta primers. Some clones are missing from TCRdb's copy, which holds only in-frame ones; the method was immunoSEQ multiplex PCR. The repertoire consists of 120,000 to 150,000 clones, with around 70% occurring once and the leading ten covering 1.5% to 2%. The sequenced sample was PBMCs. Every receptor here comes from a woman in her twenties or thirties in good health and CMV-seronegative.

The chain combines TRBV7-9 with TRBJ2-1; TRBD1 aligns across 9 bases. Germline V gives CDR1 SEHNR, CDR2 FQNEAQ (reference sequence). Unmatched junction bases numbered 7, after V lost 1 base and J lost 6 bases. The CDR3 runs to 16 residues. The CDR3 loop reads CASSLGKLTGGNEQFF. The CDR3 DNA sequence: TGTGCCAGCAGCTTAGGAAAGTTGACAGGGGGCAATGAGCAGTTCTTC.

This clone was picked up a small number of times. This sequence joins TRBV4-2 and TRBJ1-4; 8 bases align to TRBD1. The ends lost 2 bases at V and 5 bases at J; junction bases unmatched: 4. The CDR3 has 15 residues. Per the germline V gene, CDR1 is LGHNA and CDR2 is YNFKEQ. The CDR3 bases are TGTGCCAGCAGCCAACTGGACAGGGACAATGAAAAACTGTTTTTT. As protein: CASSQLDRDNEKLFF.

This clone was observed a few times. The chain recombines TRBV7-6 with TRBJ2-1; maybe TRBD1 (6 bases). The germline CDR1 and CDR2 sequences are SGHVS and FNYEAQ. This CDR3 is built from 14 residues. V was shortened by 5 bases and J by 8 bases, with 16 bases between the two germline ends. The CDR3 is CASSLMRGGHEQFF. CDR3 coding DNA: TGTGCCAGCAGCCTCATGCGTGGGGGCCATGAGCAGTTCTTC. Using reference TRBV7-6 and TRBJ2-1 for the parts outside the CDR3, the full variable domain is GAGVSQSPRYKVTKRGQDVALRCDPISGHVSLYWYRQALGQGPEFLTYFNYEAQQDKSGLPNDRFSAERPEGSISTLTIQRTEQRDSAMYRCASSLMRGGHEQFFGPGTRLTVL.

For this clone: The sample contains more than one DNA sequence encoding this CDR3. The J gene is TRBJ1-1, the V gene TRBV30, with a possible D match to TRBD1 (6 bases). Trimming took off 0 bases at V and 3 bases at J, with 8 bases between the two ends. This CDR3 is built from 13 residues. Germline lookup yields CDR1 GTSNPN and CDR2 SVGIG (reference sequence). The CDR3 DNA is TGTGCCTGGAGTGTACAGGGCGACACTGAAGCTTTCTTT. It yields the protein CAWSVQGDTEAFF.

V and J are TRBV9 and TRBJ2-3, with 8 bases identical to TRBD1. V dropped 1 base and J dropped 5; count of bases not matched to a gene: 12. Germline V CDR1 and CDR2: SGDLS, YYNGEE. The CDR3 extends over 17 amino acids. The DNA of the CDR3 is TGTGCCAGCAGCGTATCCCCCCAGGGGGCGCATGGAGATACGCAGTATTTT. Its protein is CASSVSPQGAHGDTQYF.

V usage is TRBV7-2 and J usage is TRBJ2-2; 8 bases map to TRBD1. After removal of 5 bases from V and 0 bases from J, the junction contained 2 bases not matched to a gene. The CDR3 runs 15 residues. Germline V gene lookup returns CDR1 SGHTA and CDR2 FQGNSA. CDR3 amino acids: CASSVQGANTGELFF. DNA of the CDR3: TGTGCCAGCAGCGTACAGGGGGCGAACACCGGGGAGCTGTTTTTT.

The chain joins TRBV2 to TRBJ2-3; weak D call: TRBD2 (6 bases). The CDR3 is 15 residues long. Germline assignment: CDR1 SNHLY and CDR2 FYNNEI. Trimming pared 4 bases from V and 6 bases from J, leaving 17 bases between. CDR3 sequence: CASSVASDPRDTQYF. The CDR3 coding sequence is TGTGCCAGCAGTGTAGCTAGCGATCCGCGGGATACGCAGTATTTT.

The table lists this clone with a count of one. The chain recombines TRBV4-2 with TRBJ2-7; perhaps TRBD1 as D (6 bases). This CDR3 has 13 amino acids. Germline-derived CDR1 and CDR2 are LGHNA and YNFKEQ. V shed 4 bases and J shed 4 bases, with 11 bases lying between them. The CDR3 bases are TGTGCCAGCAGCCGGGACATACAATACGAGCAGTACGTC. Its protein is CASSRDIQYEQYV.

This chain joins TRBV6-1 and TRBJ2-7; a weak D match, TRBD1 (6 bases). Trimming stripped 5 bases from V and 7 bases from J, with 12 bases between. Germline loops: CDR1 MNHNS, CDR2 SASEGT. The CDR3 has 12 residues. CDR3 residues: CASSTWGTEQYV. The CDR3 DNA reads as TGTGCCAGCAGTACCTGGGGGACAGAGCAGTACGTC.

This sequence joins TRBV28 and TRBJ2-7; D ambiguous. Trimming shortened V by 7 bases and J by 0 bases, and 10 bases separated the two germline ends. Germline CDR1 and CDR2: MDHEN and SYDVKM. The length of the CDR3 is 13 residues. The CDR3: CASTPVSSYEQYF. The CDR3 nucleotides read TGTGCCAGCACTCCGGTGAGCTCCTACGAGCAGTACTTC.

This chain links TRBV12-5 with TRBJ1-2, with D perhaps TRBD1 (6 bases). Germline loops: CDR1 LGHNT, CDR2 FRNRAP. The CDR3 is 16 amino acids. Trimming shortened V by 0 bases and J by 0 bases, and 11 bases separated the two germline ends. In nucleotides, the CDR3 is TGTGCTAGTGGTTTGGTACAGGGATCAGCTAACTATGGCTACACCTTC. Translated: CASGLVQGSANYGYTF.

This chain uses TRBV4-2 with TRBJ2-1; the match to TRBD2 covers 10 bases. Per the germline V gene, CDR1 is LGHNA and CDR2 is YNFKEQ. V lost 4 bases, J lost 5 bases, and 11 bases stayed unmatched. The length of the CDR3 is 17 residues. Here the CDR3 DNA reads TGTGCCAGCAGCCCATCATCCGGGACTAGCGCTAACAATGAGCAGTTCTTC. Translating gives CASSPSSGTSANNEQFF.

The gene calls are TRBV29-1 and TRBJ2-7; the match to TRBD2 covers 9 bases. The CDR3 is 13 amino acids. The trim removed 5 bases at V and 7 bases at J, leaving 9 bases unmatched. Germline CDR1 SQVTM, CDR2 ANQGSEA. This CDR3 is CSVKIAGVGEQYF. The CDR3 DNA sequence: TGCAGCGTTAAGATAGCGGGAGTGGGGGAGCAGTACTTC.

In this sample, this clone turned up once. The chain employs TRBV6-1 and TRBJ1-2; perhaps TRBD1 as D (5 bases). V gave up 6 bases and J gave up 7 bases, with 12 bases separating them. The CDR3 is 12 amino acids. Germline-derived CDR1 and CDR2 are MNHNS and SASEGT. The CDR3 nucleotides read TGTGCCAGCAGGGTGGGGCAAGTTGGCTACACCTTC. Its translation: CASRVGQVGYTF.

The chain employs TRBV29-1 and TRBJ2-2; D remains unclear. This CDR3 contains 12 residues. CDR1 and CDR2 from the germline V gene are SQVTM and ANQGSEA. V shed 4 bases and J shed 2 bases, with 5 bases lying between them. CDR3 bases: TGCAGCGTTGTACTTAACACCGGGGAGCTGTTTTTT. Amino acids: CSVVLNTGELFF.

This clone appeared a single time. V and J are TRBV2 and TRBJ2-2, with TRBD1 matching over 7 bases. The CDR3 runs to 12 residues. J gave up 6 bases and V 6 bases, and 1 base lay outside the gene matches. Germline V gene lookup returns CDR1 SNHLY and CDR2 FYNNEI. CDR3: CASRQGPGELFF. The CDR3 DNA sequence: TGTGCCAGCAGACAGGGGCCCGGGGAGCTGTTTTTT.

The chain uses TRBV6-1 and TRBJ2-7; D perhaps matches TRBD2 (5 bases). Germline CDR1 MNHNS, CDR2 SASEGT. This CDR3 spans 17 amino acids. The CDR3 region is CASSEREWAGPNYEQCV. CDR3 in DNA: TGTGCCAGCAGTGAAAGGGAATGGGCGGGCCCTAATTACGAGCAGTGCGTC.

This clone was picked up a small number of times. The chain is built from TRBV25-1 and TRBJ2-7; 8 bases agree with TRBD2. The length of the CDR3 is 13 residues. Germline-derived CDR1 and CDR2 are MGHDK and SYGVNS. The V gene end was trimmed by 8 bases and the J gene end by 0 bases; junction bases not matched to a gene: 3. This CDR3 is CASRGTSSYEQYF. The CDR3 DNA sequence: TGTGCCAGCCGCGGGACTAGCTCCTACGAGCAGTACTTC.

This rearrangement joins TRBV18 to TRBJ1-4; D unclear. Trimming pared 3 bases from V and 8 bases from J, leaving 22 bases between. In germline, CDR1 is KGHSH, CDR2 LQKENI. The CDR3 extends over 17 amino acids. The chain's CDR3 is CASSPQRRGTGYEKLFF. CDR3 nucleotide sequence: TGTGCCAGCTCACCCCAAAGGCGGGGAACTGGTTACGAAAAACTGTTTTTT.

This clone turned up a few times. The rearrangement joins TRBV9 to TRBJ2-7, with D possibly TRBD2 on 5 matching bases. CDR3 length equals 14 residues. V was shortened by 3 bases and J by 2 bases, with 12 bases between the two germline ends. Looked up from germline, CDR1 is SGDLS and CDR2 is YYNGEE. CDR3 residues: CASSDGLLAYEQYF. CDR3 DNA: TGTGCCAGCAGCGATGGCTTACTAGCCTACGAGCAGTACTTC. The full variable domain, in which reference TRBV9 and TRBJ2-7 provide the parts outside the CDR3, is DSGVTQTPKHLITATGQRVTLRCSPRSGDLSVYWYQQSLDQGLQFLIQYYNGEERAKGNILERFSAQQFPDLHSELNLSSLELGDSALYFCASSDGLLAYEQYFGPGTRLTVT.

This clone was seen once. This sequence joins TRBV5-1 and TRBJ2-3; 8 bases align to TRBD2. V gave up 6 bases and J gave up 9 bases; unmatched junction bases: 3. This CDR3 has 11 residues. Per germline, CDR1 SGHRS and CDR2 YFSETQ. CDR3 amino acids: CASNLAGTQYF. In DNA, the CDR3 is TGCGCCAGCAACTTAGCGGGGACGCAGTATTTT.

This clone was counted a single time. The rearrangement joins TRBV29-1 to TRBJ2-5, with D hard to call. This CDR3 region has 11 residues. Germline V gene data show CDR1 as SQVTM and CDR2 as ANQGSEA. Trimming removed 6 bases at V and 9 bases at J, with 14 bases between. Written as DNA, the CDR3 is TGCAGCGTACAAGACTCATGTCCCCAGTACTTC. Translated: CSVQDSCPQYF.

The chain has TRBV7-8 and TRBJ2-5; 8 bases agree with TRBD1. Germline V lookup: CDR1 SGHVS, CDR2 FQNEAQ. The CDR3 loop spans 14 amino acids. The trim removed 6 bases at V and 2 bases at J, leaving 5 bases unmatched. CDR3 sequence: CASRPGTGQETQYF. As DNA, the CDR3 is TGTGCCAGCAGACCCGGGACAGGTCAAGAGACCCAGTACTTC. Supplemented by reference TRBV7-8 and TRBJ2-5, the full variable domain reads GAGVSQSPRYKVAKRGQDVALRCDPISGHVSLFWYQQALGQGPEFLTYFQNEAQLDKSGLPSDRFFAERPEGSVSTLKIQRTQQEDSAVYLCASRPGTGQETQYFGPGTRLLVL.

The rearrangement uses TRBV18 and TRBJ2-2, with 7 bases matching TRBD1. Looked up from germline, CDR1 is KGHSH and CDR2 is LQKENI. CDR3 length: 16 residues. Trimming cost V 3 bases and J 1 base; bases outside gene matches: 5. The chain's CDR3 is CASSPPGQRNTGELFF. The CDR3 DNA sequence: TGTGCCAGCTCACCGCCGGGACAGAGGAACACCGGGGAGCTGTTTTTT.